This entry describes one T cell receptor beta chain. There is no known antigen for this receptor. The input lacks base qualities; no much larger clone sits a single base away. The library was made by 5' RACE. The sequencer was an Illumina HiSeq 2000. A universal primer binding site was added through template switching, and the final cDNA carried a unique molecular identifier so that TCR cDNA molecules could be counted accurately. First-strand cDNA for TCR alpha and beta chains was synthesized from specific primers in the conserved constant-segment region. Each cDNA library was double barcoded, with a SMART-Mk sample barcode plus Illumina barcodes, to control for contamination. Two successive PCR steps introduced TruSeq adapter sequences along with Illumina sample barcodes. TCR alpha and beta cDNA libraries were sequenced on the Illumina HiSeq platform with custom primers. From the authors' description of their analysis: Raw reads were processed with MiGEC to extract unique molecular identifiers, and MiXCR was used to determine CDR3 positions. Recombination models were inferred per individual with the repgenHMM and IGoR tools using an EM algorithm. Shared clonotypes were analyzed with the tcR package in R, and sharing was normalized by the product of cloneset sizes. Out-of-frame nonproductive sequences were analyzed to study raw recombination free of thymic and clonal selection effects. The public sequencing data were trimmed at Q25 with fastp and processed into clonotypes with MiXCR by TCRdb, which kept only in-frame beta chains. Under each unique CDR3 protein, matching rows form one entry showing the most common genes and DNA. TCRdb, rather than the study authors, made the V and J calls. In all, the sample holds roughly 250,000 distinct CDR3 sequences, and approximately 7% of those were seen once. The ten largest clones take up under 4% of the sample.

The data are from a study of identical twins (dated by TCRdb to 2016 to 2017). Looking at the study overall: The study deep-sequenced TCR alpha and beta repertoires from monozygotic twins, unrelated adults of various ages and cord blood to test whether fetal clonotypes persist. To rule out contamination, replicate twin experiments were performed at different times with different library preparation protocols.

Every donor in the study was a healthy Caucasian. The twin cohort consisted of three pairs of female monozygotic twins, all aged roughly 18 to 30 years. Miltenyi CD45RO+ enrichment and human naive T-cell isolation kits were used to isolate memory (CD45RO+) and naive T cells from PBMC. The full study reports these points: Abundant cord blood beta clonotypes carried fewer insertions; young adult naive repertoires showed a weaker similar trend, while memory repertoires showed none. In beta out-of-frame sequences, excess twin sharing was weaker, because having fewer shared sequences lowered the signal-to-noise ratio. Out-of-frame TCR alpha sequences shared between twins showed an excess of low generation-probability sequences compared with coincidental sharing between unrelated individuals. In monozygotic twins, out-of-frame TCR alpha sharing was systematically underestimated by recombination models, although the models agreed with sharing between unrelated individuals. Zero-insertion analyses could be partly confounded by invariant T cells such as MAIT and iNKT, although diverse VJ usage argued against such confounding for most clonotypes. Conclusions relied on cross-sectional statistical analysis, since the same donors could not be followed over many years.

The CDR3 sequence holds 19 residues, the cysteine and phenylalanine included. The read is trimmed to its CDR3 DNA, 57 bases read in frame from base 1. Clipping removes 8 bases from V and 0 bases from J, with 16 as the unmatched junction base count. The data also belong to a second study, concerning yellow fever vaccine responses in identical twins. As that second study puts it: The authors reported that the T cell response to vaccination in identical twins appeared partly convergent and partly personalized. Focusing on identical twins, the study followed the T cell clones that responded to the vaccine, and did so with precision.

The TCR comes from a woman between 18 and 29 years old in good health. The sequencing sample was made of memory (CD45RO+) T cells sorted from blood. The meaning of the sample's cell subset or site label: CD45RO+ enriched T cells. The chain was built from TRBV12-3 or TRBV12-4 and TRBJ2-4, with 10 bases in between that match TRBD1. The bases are TGTGCCAGCTGCCATAGGGGGACAGGGGTCCTCCTAGCCAAAAACATTCAGTACTTC. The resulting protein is CASCHRGTGVLLAKNIQYF.